The following is a T cell receptor beta chain sequence with its context. This sample is part of a study of control samples from healthy donors and cancer patients. The assay was immunoSEQ multiplex PCR, and TCRdb's table has in-frame clones only and misses some. The sample holds 100,000 to 120,000 clones, more than 75% seen once. Trimming shortened V by 0 bases and J by 3 bases, and 15 bases separated the two germline ends. The CDR3 has 17 amino acids. Germline V gene lookup returns CDR1 MGHRA and CDR2 YSYEKL. This receptor was taken from a woman aged 60-75 years with lung cancer. The sample comprised PBMCs. The genes are TRBV4-1 and TRBJ1-5, with D unclear. The CDR3 region is CASSQDGGVSINQPQHF. For the CDR3, the DNA is TGCGCCAGCAGCCAAGACGGCGGGGTAAGCATCAATCAGCCCCAGCATTTT.